One sample yielded the 3 T cell receptor beta chains listed below, sequenced in a study of beta chain features in type 1 diabetes (dated by TCRdb to between 2017 and 2018). The library came from the immunoSEQ multiplex PCR assay. The High Capacity cDNA Reverse Transcription Kit was used to reverse transcribe all of the isolated RNA, meaning that expressed TCRB transcripts were what got sequenced. TCRdb retrieved this table from immuneACCESS and kept in-frame rearrangements only. Not all clones are present; in checked studies, unresolved V genes account for under half, and no reason is known for the remainder. The sample yields about 900,000 clones; roughly a sixth were counted once. 0.023% of the sample lies in the top ten. Input material: naive CD4+ T cells from blood. The cell subset or site label of this sample denotes: true naive CD4+ T cells. Source of these receptors: a young woman in good health.

As DNA, the CDR3 is TGTGCCAGCAGCTTTCAATTTGGTGATTCCGGGCAGTACTTC. This gives the protein CASSFQFGDSGQYF. The chain links TRBV7-2 to TRBJ2-7; D is uncertain. The CDR3 totals 14 residues. Trimming took 3 bases from V and 9 from J, leaving 18 bases between them. Looked up from germline, CDR1 is SGHTA and CDR2 is FQGNSA.

This clone has just a few counts. CDR3 protein: CAISEPYASVNTGELFF. The CDR3 nucleotides read TGTGCCATCAGTGAGCCTTACGCTAGCGTTAACACCGGGGAGCTGTTTTTT. The chain links TRBV10-3 to TRBJ2-2; TRBD2 might be the D (6 bases). CDR1 is ENHRY and CDR2 is SYGVKD in the germline V gene. The CDR3 runs to 17 residues. Trimming cost V 2 bases and J 2 bases, with 15 bases left between them.

This clone showed up just a few times. The V call is TRBV5-4, the J call TRBJ1-1; D not certain. Germline assignment: CDR1 SGHNT and CDR2 YYREEE (reference sequence). The CDR3 is 13 amino acids. V was clipped by 1 base and J by 10 bases, with 14 bases between them. The CDR3 nucleotides read TGTGCCAGCAGCTTGCGGTCCGGGTTCCCAGCTTTCTTT. Translating gives CASSLRSGFPAFF.